This TCR beta chain was found in a study of blood T cell repertoires in COVID-19. Participants, about 18 to 95 years old, spanned around 25 US areas. Participants had their cohort set by participant-reported clinical history. Recovered status applied to Cohort 3 donors who had two consecutive negative PCRs. It also applied to those with clearance or with symptom resolution. Original data processing: Amplification with reference gene primers provided the estimates of nucleated cell counts. The assay was immunoSEQ multiplex PCR, and TCRdb's table has in-frame clones only and misses some. That table gives V, J and clone size, and the DNA gave D and trimming. The sample lists approximately 130,000 clones; less than 90% were seen once. The specimen sequenced was PBMCs or T cells enriched from blood (not recorded which). The TCR originated in a woman in her fifties or sixties who had recovered from COVID-19.

The CDR3 region has the DNA TGTGCCAGCCGAGGTCCCGAGCAGTACTTC. Translation gives CASRGPEQYF. This rearrangement joins TRBV2 to TRBJ2-7; D gene uncertain. CDR3 size: 10 residues. Germline-derived CDR1 and CDR2 are SNHLY and FYNNEI. The V end lost 8 bases, the J end lost 6 bases, and 8 bases lay between the germline ends.